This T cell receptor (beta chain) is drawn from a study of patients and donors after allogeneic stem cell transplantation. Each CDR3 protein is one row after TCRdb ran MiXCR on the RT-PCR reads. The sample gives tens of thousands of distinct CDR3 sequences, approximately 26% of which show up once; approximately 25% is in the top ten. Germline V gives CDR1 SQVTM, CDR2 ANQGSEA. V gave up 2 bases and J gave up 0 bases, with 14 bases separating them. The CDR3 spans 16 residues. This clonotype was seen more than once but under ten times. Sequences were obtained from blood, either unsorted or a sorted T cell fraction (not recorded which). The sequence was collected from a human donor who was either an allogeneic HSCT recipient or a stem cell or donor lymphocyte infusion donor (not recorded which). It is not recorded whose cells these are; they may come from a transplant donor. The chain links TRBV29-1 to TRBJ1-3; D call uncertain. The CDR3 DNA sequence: TGCAGCGTTGAAATGGCGCAGCTTAGCTCTGGAAACACCATATATTTT. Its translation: CSVEMAQLSSGNTIYF.